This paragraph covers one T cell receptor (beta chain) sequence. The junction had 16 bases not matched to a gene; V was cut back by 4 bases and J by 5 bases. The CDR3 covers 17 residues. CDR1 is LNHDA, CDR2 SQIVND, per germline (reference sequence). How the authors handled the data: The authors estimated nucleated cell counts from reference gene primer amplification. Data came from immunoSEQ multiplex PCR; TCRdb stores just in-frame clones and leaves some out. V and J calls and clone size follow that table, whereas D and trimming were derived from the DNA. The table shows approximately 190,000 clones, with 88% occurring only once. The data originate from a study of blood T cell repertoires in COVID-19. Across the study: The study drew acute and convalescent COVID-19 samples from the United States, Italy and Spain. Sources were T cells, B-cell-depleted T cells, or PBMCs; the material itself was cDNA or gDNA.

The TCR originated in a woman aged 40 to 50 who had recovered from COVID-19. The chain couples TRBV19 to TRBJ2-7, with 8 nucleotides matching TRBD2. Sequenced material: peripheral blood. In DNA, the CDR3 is TGTGCCAGTAGTACGAAGGGCGGGAGGCACCTCGTGGACGAGCAGTACTTC. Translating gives CASSTKGGRHLVDEQYF.